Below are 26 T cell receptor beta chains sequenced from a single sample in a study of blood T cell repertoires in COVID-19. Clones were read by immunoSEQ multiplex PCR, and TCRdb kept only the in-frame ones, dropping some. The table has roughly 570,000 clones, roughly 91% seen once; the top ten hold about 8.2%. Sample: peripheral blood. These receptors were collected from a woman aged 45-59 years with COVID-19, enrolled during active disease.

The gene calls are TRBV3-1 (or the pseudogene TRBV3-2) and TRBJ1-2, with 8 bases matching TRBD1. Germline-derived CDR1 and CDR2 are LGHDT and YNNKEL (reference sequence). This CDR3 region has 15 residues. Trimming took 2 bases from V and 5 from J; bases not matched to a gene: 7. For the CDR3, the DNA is TGTGCCAGCAGCCAACTCGACAGGGGTGGGTATGGCTACACCTTC. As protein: CASSQLDRGGYGYTF.

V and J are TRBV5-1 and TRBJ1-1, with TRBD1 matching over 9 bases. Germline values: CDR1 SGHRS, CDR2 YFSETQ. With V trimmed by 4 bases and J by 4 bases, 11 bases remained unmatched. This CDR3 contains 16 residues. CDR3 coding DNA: TGCGCCAGCAGCCCACACAGGGGGCGAGAAGGCACTGAAGCTTTCTTT. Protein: CASSPHRGREGTEAFF.

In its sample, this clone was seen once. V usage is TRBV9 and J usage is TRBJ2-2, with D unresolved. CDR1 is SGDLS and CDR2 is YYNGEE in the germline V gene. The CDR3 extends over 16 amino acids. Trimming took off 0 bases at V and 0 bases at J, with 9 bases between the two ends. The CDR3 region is CASSVVGGTNTGELFF. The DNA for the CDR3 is TGTGCCAGCAGCGTAGTTGGCGGCACGAACACCGGGGAGCTGTTTTTT.

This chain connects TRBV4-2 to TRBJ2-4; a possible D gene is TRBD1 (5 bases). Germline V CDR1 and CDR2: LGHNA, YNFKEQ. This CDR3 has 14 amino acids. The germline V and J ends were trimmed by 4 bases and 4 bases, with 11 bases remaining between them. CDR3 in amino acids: CASSLTDTKNIQYF. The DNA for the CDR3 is TGTGCCAGCAGCCTAACGGACACAAAAAACATTCAGTACTTC.

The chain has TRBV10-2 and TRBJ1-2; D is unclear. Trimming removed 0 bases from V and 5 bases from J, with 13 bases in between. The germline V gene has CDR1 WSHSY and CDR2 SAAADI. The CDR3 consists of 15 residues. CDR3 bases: TGCGCCAGCAGTGAGTCGTTAATACAGAGTTATGGCTACACCTTC. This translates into CASSESLIQSYGYTF.

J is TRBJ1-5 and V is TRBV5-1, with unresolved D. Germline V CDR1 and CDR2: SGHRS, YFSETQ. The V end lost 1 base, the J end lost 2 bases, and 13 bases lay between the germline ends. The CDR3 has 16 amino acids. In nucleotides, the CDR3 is TGCGCCAGCAGCTTGCCACCGCGGGCAGGCAATCAGCCCCAGCATTTT. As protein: CASSLPPRAGNQPQHF.

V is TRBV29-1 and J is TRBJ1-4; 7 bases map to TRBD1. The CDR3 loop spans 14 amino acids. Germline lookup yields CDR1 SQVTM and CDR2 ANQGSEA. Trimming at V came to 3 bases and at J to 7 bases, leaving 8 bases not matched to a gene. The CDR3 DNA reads TGCAGCGTTGAGGGGACAGCGGATATTGAAAAACTGTTTTTT. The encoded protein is CSVEGTADIEKLFF.

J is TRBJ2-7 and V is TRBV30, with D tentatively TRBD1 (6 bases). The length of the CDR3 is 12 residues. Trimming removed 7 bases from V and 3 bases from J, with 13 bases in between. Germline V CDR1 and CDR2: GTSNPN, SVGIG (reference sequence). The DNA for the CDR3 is TGTGCCTTTTCGGGACAACTCTACGAGCAGTACTTC. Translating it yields CAFSGQLYEQYF.

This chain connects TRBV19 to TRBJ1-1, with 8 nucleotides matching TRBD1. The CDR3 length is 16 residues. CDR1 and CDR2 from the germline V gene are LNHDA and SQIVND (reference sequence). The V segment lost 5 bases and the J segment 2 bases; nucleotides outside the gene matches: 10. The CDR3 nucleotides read TGTGCCAGTAGTCCCAGGGGGCAGGCTTCAAACACTGAAGCTTTCTTT. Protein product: CASSPRGQASNTEAFF. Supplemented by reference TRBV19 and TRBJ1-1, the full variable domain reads DGGITQSPKYLFRKEGQNVTLSCEQNLNHDAMYWYRQDPGQGLRLIYYSQIVNDFQKGDIAEGYSVSREKKESFPLTVTSAQKNPTAFYLCASSPRGQASNTEAFFGQGTRLTVV.

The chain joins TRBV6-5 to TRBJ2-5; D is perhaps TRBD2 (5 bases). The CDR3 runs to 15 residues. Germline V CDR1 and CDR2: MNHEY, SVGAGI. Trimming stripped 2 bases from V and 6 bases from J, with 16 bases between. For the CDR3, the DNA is TGTGCCAGCAGTTACGGAGGCTTTTTAAAACAGACCCAGTACTTC. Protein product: CASSYGGFLKQTQYF.

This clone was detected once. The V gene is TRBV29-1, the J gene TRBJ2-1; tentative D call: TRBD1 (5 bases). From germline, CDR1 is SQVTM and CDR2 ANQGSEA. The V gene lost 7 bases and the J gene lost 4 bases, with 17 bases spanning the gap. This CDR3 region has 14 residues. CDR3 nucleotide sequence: TGCAGCGCTGATGGACACGGCTTGTACAATGAGCAGTTCTTC. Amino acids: CSADGHGLYNEQFF.

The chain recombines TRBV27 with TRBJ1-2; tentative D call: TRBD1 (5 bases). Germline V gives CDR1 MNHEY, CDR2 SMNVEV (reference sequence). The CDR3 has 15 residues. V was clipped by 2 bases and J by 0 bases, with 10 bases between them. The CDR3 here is CASSLGRASNYGYTF. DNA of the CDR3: TGTGCCAGCAGTTTAGGCAGGGCCTCTAACTATGGCTACACCTTC.

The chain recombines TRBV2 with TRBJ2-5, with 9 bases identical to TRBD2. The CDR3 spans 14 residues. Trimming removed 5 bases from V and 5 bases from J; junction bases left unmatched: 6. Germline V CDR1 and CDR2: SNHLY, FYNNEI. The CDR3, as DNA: TGTGCCAGCAGTTTAGGACTAGCGAGGGAGACCCAGTACTTC. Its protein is CASSLGLARETQYF.

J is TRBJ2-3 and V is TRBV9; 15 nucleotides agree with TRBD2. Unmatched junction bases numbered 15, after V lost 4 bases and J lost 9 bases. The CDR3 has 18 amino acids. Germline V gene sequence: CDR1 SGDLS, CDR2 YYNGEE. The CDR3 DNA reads TGTGCCAGCAGCAACCGGACTAGCGGGGGGGCCTCCCTCGGGACGCAGTATTTT. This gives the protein CASSNRTSGGASLGTQYF.

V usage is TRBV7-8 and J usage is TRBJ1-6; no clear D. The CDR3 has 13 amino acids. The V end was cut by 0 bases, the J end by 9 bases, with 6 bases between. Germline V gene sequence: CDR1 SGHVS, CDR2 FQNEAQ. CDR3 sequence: CASSLASVSPLHF. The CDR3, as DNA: TGTGCCAGCAGCTTAGCGTCAGTTTCACCCCTCCACTTT.

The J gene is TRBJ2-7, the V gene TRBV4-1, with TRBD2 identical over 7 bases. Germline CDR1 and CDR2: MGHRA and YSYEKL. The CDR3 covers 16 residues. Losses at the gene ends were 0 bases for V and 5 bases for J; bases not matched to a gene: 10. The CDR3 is CASSQDGGGLQDEQYF. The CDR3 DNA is TGCGCCAGCAGCCAAGATGGGGGGGGACTACAAGACGAGCAGTACTTC.

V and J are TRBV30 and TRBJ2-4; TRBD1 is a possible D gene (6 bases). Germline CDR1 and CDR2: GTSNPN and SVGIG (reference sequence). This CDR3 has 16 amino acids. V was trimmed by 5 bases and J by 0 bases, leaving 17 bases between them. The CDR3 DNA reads TGTGCCTGGCAACCCGGACAGACCCTAGCCAAAAACATTCAGTACTTC. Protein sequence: CAWQPGQTLAKNIQYF.

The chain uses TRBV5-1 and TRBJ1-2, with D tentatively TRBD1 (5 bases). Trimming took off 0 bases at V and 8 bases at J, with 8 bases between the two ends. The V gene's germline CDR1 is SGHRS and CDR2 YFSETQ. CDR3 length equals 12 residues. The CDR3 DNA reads TGCGCCAGCAGCTTGGACAGGTGGGGCTACACCTTC. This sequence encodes CASSLDRWGYTF. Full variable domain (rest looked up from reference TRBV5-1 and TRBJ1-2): KAGVTQTPRYLIKTRGQQVTLSCSPISGHRSVSWYQQTPGQGLQFLFEYFSETQRNKGNFPGRFSGRQFSNSRSEMNVSTLELGDSALYLCASSLDRWGYTFGSGTRLTVV.

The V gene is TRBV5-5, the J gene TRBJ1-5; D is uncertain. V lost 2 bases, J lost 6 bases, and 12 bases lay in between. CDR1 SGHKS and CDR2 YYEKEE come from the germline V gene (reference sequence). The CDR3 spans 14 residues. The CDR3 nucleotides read TGTGCCAGCAGCTTCATTCTTTTCGGTCAGCCCCAGCATTTT. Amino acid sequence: CASSFILFGQPQHF. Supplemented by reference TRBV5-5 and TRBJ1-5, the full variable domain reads DAGVTQSPTHLIKTRGQQVTLRCSPISGHKSVSWYQQVLGQGPQFIFQYYEKEERGRGNFPDRFSARQFPNYSSELNVNALLLGDSALYLCASSFILFGQPQHFGDGTRLSIL.

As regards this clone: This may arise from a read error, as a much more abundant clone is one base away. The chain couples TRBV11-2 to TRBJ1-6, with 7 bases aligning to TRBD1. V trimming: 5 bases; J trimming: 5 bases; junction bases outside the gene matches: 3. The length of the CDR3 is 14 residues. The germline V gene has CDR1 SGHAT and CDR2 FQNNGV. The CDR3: CASSMTGNNSPLHF. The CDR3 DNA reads TGTGCCAGCAGCATGACAGGGAATAATTCACCCCTCCACTTT.

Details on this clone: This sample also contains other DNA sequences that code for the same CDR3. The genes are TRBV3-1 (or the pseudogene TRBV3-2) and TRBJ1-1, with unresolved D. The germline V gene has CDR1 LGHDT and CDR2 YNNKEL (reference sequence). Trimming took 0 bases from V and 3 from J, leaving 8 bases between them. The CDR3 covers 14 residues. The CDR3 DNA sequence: TGTGCCAGCAGCCAAGACCCCCGAGACACTGAAGCTTTCTTT. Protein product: CASSQDPRDTEAFF.

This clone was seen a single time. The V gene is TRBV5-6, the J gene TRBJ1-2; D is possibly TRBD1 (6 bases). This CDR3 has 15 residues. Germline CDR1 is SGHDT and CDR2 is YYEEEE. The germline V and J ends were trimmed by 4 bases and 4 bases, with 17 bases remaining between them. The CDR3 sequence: CASSLMDSRFYGYTF. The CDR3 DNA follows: TGTGCCAGCAGCCTTATGGACAGTCGATTCTATGGCTACACCTTC.

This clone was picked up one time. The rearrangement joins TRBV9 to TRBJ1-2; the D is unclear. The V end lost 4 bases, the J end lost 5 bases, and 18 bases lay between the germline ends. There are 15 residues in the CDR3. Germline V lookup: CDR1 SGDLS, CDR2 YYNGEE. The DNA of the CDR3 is TGTGCCAGCAGCCGAACCGCGAGGGTTGGATATGGCTACACCTTC. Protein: CASSRTARVGYGYTF.

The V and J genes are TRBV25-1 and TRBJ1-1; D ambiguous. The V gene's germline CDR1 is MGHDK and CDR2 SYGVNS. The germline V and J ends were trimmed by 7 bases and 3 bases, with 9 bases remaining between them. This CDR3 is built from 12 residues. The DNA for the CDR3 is TGTGCCAGCACAGAACAAGACACTGAAGCTTTCTTT. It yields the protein CASTEQDTEAFF.

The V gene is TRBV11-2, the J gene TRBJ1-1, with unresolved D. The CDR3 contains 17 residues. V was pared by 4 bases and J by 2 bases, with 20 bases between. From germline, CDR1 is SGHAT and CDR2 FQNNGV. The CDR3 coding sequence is TGTGCCAGCAGCTCCCAGTTCGGTAGGCAGGCCAACACTGAAGCTTTCTTT. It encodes CASSSQFGRQANTEAFF.

For the CDR3, the DNA is TGTGCCAGCCAAAATCCGGTGACCGGGGAGCTGTTTTTT. The encoded protein is CASQNPVTGELFF. The chain joins TRBV7-9 to TRBJ2-2; D call uncertain. Trimming cost V 8 bases and J 5 bases, with 12 bases left between them. There are 13 residues in the CDR3. Germline CDR1 and CDR2: SEHNR and FQNEAQ (reference sequence).